The T cell receptor (beta chain) described here comes from a study of control samples from healthy donors and cancer patients. Germline loops: CDR1 MNHEY, CDR2 SMNVEV (reference sequence). Trimming removed 8 bases at V and 5 bases at J, with 19 bases between. The CDR3 length is 16 residues. Method: immunoSEQ multiplex PCR; TCRdb's copy keeps in-frame clones and lacks some. Among roughly 370,000 clones listed, around nine tenths were seen once. This TCR was sampled from a man between 40 and 49 years old with head and neck cancer. Sequenced sample: PBMCs. The rearrangement joins TRBV27 to TRBJ1-6; D call uncertain. This CDR3 reads CASLAINDRDNSPLHF. In DNA, the CDR3 is TGTGCCAGCCTTGCCATCAATGACCGCGATAATTCACCCCTCCACTTT.